This T cell receptor beta chain was captured by sequencing in a study of graft-versus-host responses after intestinal transplantation listed by TCRdb under 2021. At the level of the whole study: The transplants that recipients got were multivisceral, liver-intestinal, or isolated intestinal. Samples from a few later patients were sequenced in-house on an Illumina MiSeq with MiXCR processing rather than by the commercial service. Alloreactive clones were identified by sequencing pre-transplant mixed lymphocyte reaction products and comparing them with unstimulated pre-transplant donor and recipient T cells. Donor T cell macrochimerism was defined as a peak of at least 4% donor T cells among recipient peripheral blood mononuclear cells. The cohort enrolled about two dozen intestinal transplant recipients including one retransplant, and a few patients lacking pretransplant specimens were excluded. After intestinal transplantation, graft-versus-host and host-versus-graft alloreactive T cell clones were followed in the graft, circulation and bone marrow using bulk TCR-beta CDR3 sequencing. All recipients received anti-thymocyte globulin induction followed by maintenance tacrolimus and steroids for 3 to 4 years.

Library generation was performed with the immunoSEQ multiplex PCR assay. For most patients, high-throughput TCR-beta CDR3 sequencing of genomic DNA was performed by Adaptive Biotechnologies. In the source study's methods: TCR sequencing data for some 19 patients were retrieved from Adaptive's ImmunoSEQ software; a few other patients were processed with MiXCR and VDJtools. CDR3 nucleotide sequences shared by donor and recipient were removed because the origin of these sequences could not be assigned. To count as alloreactive, a clone needed at least 2-fold expansion over unstimulated cells and a minimum CFSE-low frequency of 0.002% (template counts) or 0.001% (read counts). Mappable clones were those detected in sequenced pre-transplant spleen, lymph node, or MLR CFSE-low populations of the donor or recipient. The cumulative frequency of alloreactive clones was calculated as a percentage of all sequences, weighted by copy number. Entries here come from immuneACCESS through TCRdb and include only in-frame sequences with V and J called. Some clones fail to appear in such tables; in the studies checked, an unresolved V gene covers under half of the shortfall, and the cause of the remainder is unknown. V and J calls and clone size come straight from that table; D and trimming were deduced from the DNA. The sample records under 15,000 clones, approximately 94% of which are singletons. 4.4% of the sample comes from the top ten.

Note on this clone: It lacks a known antigen. There are no base qualities to consult, and no much larger clone falls within one base.

Blood samples were collected up to 4 times in the first month after transplant and then at least monthly when available. Overall study outcomes, separate from this receptor: High GvH to HvG T cell clonal ratios were observed in the allografts of patients with donor T cell macrochimerism. Peak levels of circulating GvH clones were associated with declines in HvG clones early after transplant. The conclusions were limited by the relatively low number and heterogeneity of the intestinal transplant patients. GvH clones were found in recipient bone marrow, and some of the GvH clones appeared earlier in ileal mucosa or blood, which is consistent with an intestinal mucosal origin.

From its cysteine to its phenylalanine, the CDR3 spans 14 amino acids. Only the CDR3 part of the read is kept: 42 bases, read in frame from the first base. CDR1 SEHNR and CDR2 FQNEAQ were looked up in the germline V gene (reference sequence). The junction shows trimming of 4 bases on V and 1 base on J, plus 10 bases between the germline ends. The chain links TRBV7-9 with TRBJ1-2; TRBD1 is a weak D gene call, 5 bases matching. This clonotype was sampled from a human patient who received an intestinal transplant, so some T cells may come from the graft donor. Sequenced here: PBMCs, sampled 1032 days after intestinal transplantation. The nucleotides read TGTGCCAGCAGCTCCTCGACAGTTAACTATGGCTACACCTTC. The resulting protein is CASSSSTVNYGYTF.